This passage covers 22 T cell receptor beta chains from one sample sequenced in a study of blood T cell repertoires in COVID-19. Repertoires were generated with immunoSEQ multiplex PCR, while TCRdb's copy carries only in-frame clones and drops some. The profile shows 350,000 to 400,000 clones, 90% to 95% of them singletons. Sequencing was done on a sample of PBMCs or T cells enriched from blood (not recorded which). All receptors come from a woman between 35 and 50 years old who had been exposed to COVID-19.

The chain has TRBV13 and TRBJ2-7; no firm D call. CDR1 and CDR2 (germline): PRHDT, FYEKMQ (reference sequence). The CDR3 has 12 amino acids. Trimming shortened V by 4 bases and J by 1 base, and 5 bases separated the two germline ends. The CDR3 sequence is CASSWLSYEQYF. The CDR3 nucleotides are TGTGCCAGCAGCTGGCTTTCCTACGAGCAGTACTTC.

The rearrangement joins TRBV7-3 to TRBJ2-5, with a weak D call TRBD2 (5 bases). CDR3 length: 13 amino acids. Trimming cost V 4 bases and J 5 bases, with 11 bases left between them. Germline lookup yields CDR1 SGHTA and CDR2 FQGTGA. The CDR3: CASSSFTGETQYF. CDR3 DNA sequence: TGTGCCAGCAGCTCGTTTACGGGGGAGACCCAGTACTTC.

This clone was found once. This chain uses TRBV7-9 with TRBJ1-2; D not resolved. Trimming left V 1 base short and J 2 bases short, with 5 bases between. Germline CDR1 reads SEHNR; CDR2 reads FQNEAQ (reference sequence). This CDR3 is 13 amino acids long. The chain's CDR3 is CASSLDMNYGYTF. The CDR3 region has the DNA TGTGCCAGCAGCTTAGATATGAACTATGGCTACACCTTC.

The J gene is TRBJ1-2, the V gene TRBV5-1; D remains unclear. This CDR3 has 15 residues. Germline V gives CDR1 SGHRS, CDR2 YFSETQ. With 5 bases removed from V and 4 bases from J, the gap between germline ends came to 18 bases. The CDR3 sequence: CASRGVRGEPYGYTF. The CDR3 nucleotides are TGCGCCAGCAGAGGAGTTCGGGGAGAACCCTATGGCTACACCTTC.

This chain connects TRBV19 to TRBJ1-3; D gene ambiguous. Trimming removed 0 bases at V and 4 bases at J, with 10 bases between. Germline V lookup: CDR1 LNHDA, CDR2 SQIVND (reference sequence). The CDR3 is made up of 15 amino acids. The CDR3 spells CASSIDPGGGNTIYF. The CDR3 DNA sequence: TGTGCCAGTAGTATAGATCCAGGAGGCGGAAACACCATATATTTT.

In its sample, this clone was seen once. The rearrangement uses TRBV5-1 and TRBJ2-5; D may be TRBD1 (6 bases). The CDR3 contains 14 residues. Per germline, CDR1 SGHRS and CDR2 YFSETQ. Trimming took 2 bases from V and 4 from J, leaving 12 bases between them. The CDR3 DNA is TGCGCCAGCAGCTTACGACAGGTGGGAGAGACCCAGTACTTC. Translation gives CASSLRQVGETQYF.

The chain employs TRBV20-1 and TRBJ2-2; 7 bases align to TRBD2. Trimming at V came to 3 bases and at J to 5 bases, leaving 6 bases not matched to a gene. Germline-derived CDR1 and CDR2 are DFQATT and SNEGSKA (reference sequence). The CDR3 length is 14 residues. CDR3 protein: CSASPPGGTGELFF. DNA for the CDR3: TGCAGTGCTAGTCCCCCGGGAGGAACCGGGGAGCTGTTTTTT.

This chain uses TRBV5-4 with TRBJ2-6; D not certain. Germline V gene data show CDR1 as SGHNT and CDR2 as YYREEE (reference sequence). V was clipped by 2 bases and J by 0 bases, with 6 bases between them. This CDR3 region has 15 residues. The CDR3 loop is CASSFRSSGANVLTF. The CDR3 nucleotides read TGTGCCAGCAGCTTCCGTAGCTCTGGGGCCAACGTCCTGACTTTC.

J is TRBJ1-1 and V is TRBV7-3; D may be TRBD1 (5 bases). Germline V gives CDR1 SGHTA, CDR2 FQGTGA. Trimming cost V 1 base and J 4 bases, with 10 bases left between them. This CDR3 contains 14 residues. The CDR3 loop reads CASSLNGGFTEAFF. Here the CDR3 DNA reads TGTGCCAGCAGCTTAAACGGGGGTTTCACTGAAGCTTTCTTT.

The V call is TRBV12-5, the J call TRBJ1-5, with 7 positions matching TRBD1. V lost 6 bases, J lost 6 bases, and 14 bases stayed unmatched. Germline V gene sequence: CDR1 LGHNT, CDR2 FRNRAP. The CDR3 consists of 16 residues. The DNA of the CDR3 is TGTGCTAGTGGAACAGGGGACCCCATTGGCACTCAGCCCCAGCATTTT. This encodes CASGTGDPIGTQPQHF.

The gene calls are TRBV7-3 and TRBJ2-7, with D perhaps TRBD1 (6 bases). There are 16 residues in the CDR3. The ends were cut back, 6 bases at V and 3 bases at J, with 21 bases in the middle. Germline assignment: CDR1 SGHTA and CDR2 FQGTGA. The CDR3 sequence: CASSTARGLPNYEQYF. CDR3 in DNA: TGTGCCAGCAGTACGGCCAGGGGCCTACCCAACTACGAGCAGTACTTC.

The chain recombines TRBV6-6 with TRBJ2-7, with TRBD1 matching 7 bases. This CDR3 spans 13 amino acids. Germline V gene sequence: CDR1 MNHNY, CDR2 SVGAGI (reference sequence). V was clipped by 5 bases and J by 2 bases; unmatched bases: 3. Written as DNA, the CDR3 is TGTGCCAGCAGTCGGGACAGAGCCTACGAGCAGTACTTC. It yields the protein CASSRDRAYEQYF.

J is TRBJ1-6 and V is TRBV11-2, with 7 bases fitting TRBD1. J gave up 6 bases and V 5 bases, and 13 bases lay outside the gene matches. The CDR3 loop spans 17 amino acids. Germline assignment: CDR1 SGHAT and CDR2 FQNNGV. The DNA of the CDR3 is TGTGCCAGCAGCCTAACCCGGGTAGGGGGCCTTAATTCACCCCTCCACTTT. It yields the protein CASSLTRVGGLNSPLHF.

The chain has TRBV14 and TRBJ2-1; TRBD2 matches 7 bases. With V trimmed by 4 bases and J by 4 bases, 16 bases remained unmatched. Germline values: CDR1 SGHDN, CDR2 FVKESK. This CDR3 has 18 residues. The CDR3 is CASSRYEGGRARYNEQFF. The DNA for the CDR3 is TGTGCCAGCAGCCGCTACGAGGGCGGGAGAGCGAGGTACAATGAGCAGTTCTTC.

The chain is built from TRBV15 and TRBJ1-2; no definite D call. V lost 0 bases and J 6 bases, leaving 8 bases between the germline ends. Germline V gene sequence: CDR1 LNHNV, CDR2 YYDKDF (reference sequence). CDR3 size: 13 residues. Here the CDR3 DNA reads TGTGCCACCAGCAGAGAGCTGATAGATGGCTACACCTTC. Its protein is CATSRELIDGYTF.

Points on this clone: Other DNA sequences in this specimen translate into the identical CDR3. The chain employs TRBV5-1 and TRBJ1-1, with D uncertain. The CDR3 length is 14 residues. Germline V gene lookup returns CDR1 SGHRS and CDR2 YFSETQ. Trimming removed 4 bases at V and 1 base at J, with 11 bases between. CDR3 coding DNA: TGCGCCAGCAGCCCCGCCGGGAGGAACACTGAAGCTTTCTTT. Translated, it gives CASSPAGRNTEAFF. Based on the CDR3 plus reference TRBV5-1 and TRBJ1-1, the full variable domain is KAGVTQTPRYLIKTRGQQVTLSCSPISGHRSVSWYQQTPGQGLQFLFEYFSETQRNKGNFPGRFSGRQFSNSRSEMNVSTLELGDSALYLCASSPAGRNTEAFFGQGTRLTVV.

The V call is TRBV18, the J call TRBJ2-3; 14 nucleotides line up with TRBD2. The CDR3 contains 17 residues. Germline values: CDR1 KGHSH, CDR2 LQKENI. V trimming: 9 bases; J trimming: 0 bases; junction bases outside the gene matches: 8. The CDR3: CASRGGLAGASTDTQYF. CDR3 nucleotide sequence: TGTGCCAGTCGAGGGGGACTAGCGGGGGCCAGCACAGATACGCAGTATTTT.

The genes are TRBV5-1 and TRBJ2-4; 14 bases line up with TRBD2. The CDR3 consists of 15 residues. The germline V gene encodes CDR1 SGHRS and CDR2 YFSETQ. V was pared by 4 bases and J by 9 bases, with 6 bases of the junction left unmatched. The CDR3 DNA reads TGCGCCAGCAGCATGACTAGCGGGGGGGCCGGCATTCAGTACTTC. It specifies CASSMTSGGAGIQYF.

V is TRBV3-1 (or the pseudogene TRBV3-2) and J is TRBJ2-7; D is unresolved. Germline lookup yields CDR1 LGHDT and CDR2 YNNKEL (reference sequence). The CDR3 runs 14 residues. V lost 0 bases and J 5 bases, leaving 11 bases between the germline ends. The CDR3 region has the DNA TGTGCCAGCAGCCAAGAGGTCGGTACCCACGAGCAGTACTTC. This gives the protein CASSQEVGTHEQYF.

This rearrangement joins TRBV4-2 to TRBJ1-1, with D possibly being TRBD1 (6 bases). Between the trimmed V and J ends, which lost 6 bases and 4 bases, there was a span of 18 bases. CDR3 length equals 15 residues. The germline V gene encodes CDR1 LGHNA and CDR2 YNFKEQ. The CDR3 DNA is TGTGCCAGCAGTCCCGACCTACAAGGGGGCACTGAAGCTTTCTTT. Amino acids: CASSPDLQGGTEAFF.

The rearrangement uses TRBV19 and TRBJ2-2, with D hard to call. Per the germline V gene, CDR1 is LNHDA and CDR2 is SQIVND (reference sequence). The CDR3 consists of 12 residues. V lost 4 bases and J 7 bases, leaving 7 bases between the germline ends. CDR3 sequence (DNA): TGTGCCAGTAGTAACACAATCGGGGAGCTGTTTTTT. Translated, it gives CASSNTIGELFF. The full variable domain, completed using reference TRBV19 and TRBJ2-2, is DGGITQSPKYLFRKEGQNVTLSCEQNLNHDAMYWYRQDPGQGLRLIYYSQIVNDFQKGDIAEGYSVSREKKESFPLTVTSAQKNPTAFYLCASSNTIGELFFGEGSRLTVL.

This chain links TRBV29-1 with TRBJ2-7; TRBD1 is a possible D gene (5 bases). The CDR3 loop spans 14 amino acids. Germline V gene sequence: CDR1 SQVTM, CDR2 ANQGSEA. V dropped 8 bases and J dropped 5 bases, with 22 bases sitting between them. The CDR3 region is CSHTRTPGKHEQYF. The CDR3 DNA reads TGCAGCCATACCCGTACCCCAGGGAAACACGAGCAGTACTTC.